This T cell receptor (beta chain) was documented in a study of T cell responses to AZD1222 COVID-19 vaccine. Profiling relied on immunoSEQ multiplex PCR, and the TCRdb table lists in-frame clones only, not all of them. The repertoire holds roughly 100,000 clones, 82% seen once, with less than 6% in the top ten. V dropped 5 bases and J dropped 11; count of bases not matched to a gene: 9. The CDR3 consists of 13 residues. Germline V lookup: CDR1 SGHTA, CDR2 FQGNSA. Comment on this clone: Its matching antigen is unknown.

General study results and limits: Researchers report vaccine-associated CD4 TCRs spanning spike, with dominance at 160-218 and 743-854.

The source of this sequence is an adult in good health. The specimen comprised peripheral blood, sampled on day 0 of AZD1222 vaccination. This sequence joins TRBV7-2 and TRBJ1-1, with 9 bases that match TRBD1. The CDR3 loop reads CASSGRQGGLAFF. CDR3 in DNA: TGTGCCAGCAGCGGTCGACAGGGGGGTTTGGCTTTCTTT.